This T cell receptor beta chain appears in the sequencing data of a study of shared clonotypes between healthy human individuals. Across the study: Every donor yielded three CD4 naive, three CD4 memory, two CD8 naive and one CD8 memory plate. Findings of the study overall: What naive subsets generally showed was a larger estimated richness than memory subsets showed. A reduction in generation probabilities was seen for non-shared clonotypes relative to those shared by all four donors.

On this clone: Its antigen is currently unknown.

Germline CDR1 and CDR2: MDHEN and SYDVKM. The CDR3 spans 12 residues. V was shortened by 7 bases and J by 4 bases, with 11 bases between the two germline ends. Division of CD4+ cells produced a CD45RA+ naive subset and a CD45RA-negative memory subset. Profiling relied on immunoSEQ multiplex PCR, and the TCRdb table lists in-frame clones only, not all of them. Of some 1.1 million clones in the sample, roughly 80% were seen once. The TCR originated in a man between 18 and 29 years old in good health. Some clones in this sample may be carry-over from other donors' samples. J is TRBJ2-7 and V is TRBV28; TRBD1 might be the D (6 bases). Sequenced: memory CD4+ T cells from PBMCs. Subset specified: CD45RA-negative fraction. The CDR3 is CASTTQGYEQYF. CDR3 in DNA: TGTGCCAGCACTACACAGGGATACGAGCAGTACTTC.